Here is one T cell receptor beta chain with its context. The target antigen is unknown. This specimen comes from a study of T cell responses to AZD1222 COVID-19 vaccine. The wider study: Pooling covered second doses at about 4 or about 12 weeks. Study-level points and caveats: A mostly white British donor set with more females was recruited, and clonal diversity was possibly underestimated.

Sequenced by immunoSEQ multiplex PCR; TCRdb stores in-frame clones only, minus some. The data show under 100,000 clones, 90% seen once. Germline V CDR1 and CDR2: SGHRS, YFSETQ. V lost 0 bases and J lost 1; bases outside the gene matches: 5. The CDR3 totals 16 residues. This specimen was peripheral blood, taken on day 0 of AZD1222 vaccination. The sequence was obtained from an adult in good health. This sequence joins TRBV5-1 and TRBJ2-5; 8 bases line up with TRBD1. The CDR3: CASSLAVGTGQETQYF. CDR3 sequence (DNA): TGCGCCAGCAGCTTGGCTGTGGGGACAGGCCAAGAGACCCAGTACTTC. Based on the CDR3 plus reference TRBV5-1 and TRBJ2-5, the full variable domain is KAGVTQTPRYLIKTRGQQVTLSCSPISGHRSVSWYQQTPGQGLQFLFEYFSETQRNKGNFPGRFSGRQFSNSRSEMNVSTLELGDSALYLCASSLAVGTGQETQYFGPGTRLLVL.